These 14 T cell receptor beta chains came from one sample sequenced in a study of naive and memory T cell subsets. Both TRBC1 and TRBC2 were covered by a beta constant-region primer of two equimolar oligonucleotides. TCRdb reprocessed the UMI-ligation and nested PCR reads via MiXCR and lists one record per CDR3 protein. Altogether tens of thousands of distinct CDR3 sequences are present, around 14% being singletons, with the ten largest covering approximately 0.84%. Source material: central memory CD4+ T cells from blood. These receptors were collected from a human donor in good health.

The CDR3 reads CASTARETGTYEQYF. CDR3 coding DNA: TGCGCCAGCACCGCCCGGGAGACAGGGACCTACGAGCAGTACTTC. The chain couples TRBV5-1 to TRBJ2-7, with a possible D match to TRBD1 (7 bases). Trimming removed 6 bases at V and 2 bases at J, with 18 bases between. CDR1 SGHRS and CDR2 YFSETQ come from the germline V gene. The CDR3 runs 15 residues.

This clonotype was counted many times. This rearrangement joins TRBV29-1 to TRBJ2-7; the D is unclear. Germline CDR1 and CDR2: SQVTM and ANQGSEA. The CDR3 sequence is 14 residues long. With 6 bases removed from V and 2 bases from J, the gap between germline ends came to 17 bases. CDR3 region: CSVRWAANPYEQYF. DNA of the CDR3: TGCAGCGTAAGGTGGGCAGCCAACCCCTACGAGCAGTACTTC.

The gene calls are TRBV28 and TRBJ1-1, with D possibly being TRBD1 (5 bases). The germline V gene encodes CDR1 MDHEN and CDR2 SYDVKM. There are 16 residues in the CDR3. The V end lost 5 bases, the J end lost 0 bases, and 16 bases lay between the germline ends. The chain's CDR3 is CASSPFTTEMNTEAFF. CDR3 DNA: TGTGCCAGCAGTCCCTTCACGACAGAGATGAACACTGAAGCTTTCTTT.

This clonotype was counted a few times. The rearrangement uses TRBV7-3 and TRBJ1-1; perhaps TRBD1 as D (6 bases). Germline V gene sequence: CDR1 SGHTA, CDR2 FQGTGA. CDR3 length: 16 amino acids. V shed 5 bases and J shed 7 bases, with 23 bases lying between them. The CDR3 DNA reads TGTGCCAGCAGCAAGAGTGGGGGCCCGGTTAGGAATGAAGCTTTCTTT. Translated: CASSKSGGPVRNEAFF.

This chain connects TRBV20-1 to TRBJ2-7; 7 bases are shared with TRBD2. From germline, CDR1 is DFQATT and CDR2 SNEGSKA (reference sequence). The CDR3 is made up of 11 amino acids. V lost 8 bases and J lost 5; bases outside the gene matches: 6. The CDR3 is CSLVGRDEQYF. The DNA of the CDR3 is TGCAGTTTGGTGGGGAGGGACGAGCAGTACTTC.

This clonotype was seen only a few times. The chain couples TRBV20-1 to TRBJ2-1; a possible D gene is TRBD2 (5 bases). CDR1 DFQATT and CDR2 SNEGSKA come from the germline V gene (reference sequence). The CDR3 covers 14 residues. V lost 0 bases and J lost 1, with 7 bases in between. CDR3 nucleotide sequence: TGCAGTGCTAGAGATAGCGCGTCCTACAATGAGCAGTTCTTC. The encoded protein is CSARDSASYNEQFF.

This clonotype has a handful of counts. V gene TRBV14 combines with J gene TRBJ1-4; no clear D. V was shortened by 4 bases and J by 3 bases, with 12 bases between the two germline ends. This CDR3 comprises 15 residues. Germline loops: CDR1 SGHDN, CDR2 FVKESK. As DNA, the CDR3 is TGTGCCAGCAGCCGGAACTTGGACGCTAATGAAAAACTGTTTTTT. Amino acid sequence: CASSRNLDANEKLFF.

This clonotype was observed many times. The rearrangement links TRBV20-1 to TRBJ2-3; no clear D gene. This CDR3 has 11 residues. V was pared by 3 bases and J by 2 bases, with 3 bases between. In germline, CDR1 is DFQATT, CDR2 SNEGSKA (reference sequence). The CDR3 coding sequence is TGCAGTGCTAGGTCCACAGATACGCAGTATTTT. It translates to CSARSTDTQYF.

The gene calls are TRBV6-2 or TRBV6-3 and TRBJ1-2; the D gene is possibly TRBD1 (6 bases). Germline V gene sequence: CDR1 MNHEY, CDR2 SVGEGT. The CDR3 has 12 residues. The V and J ends lost 6 bases and 4 bases respectively, with 9 bases between them. The CDR3 spells CASSDRIYGYTF. The CDR3 bases are TGTGCCAGCAGCGACAGGATCTATGGCTACACCTTC.

This clonotype came up many times. The V gene is TRBV10-3, the J gene TRBJ2-1; no definite D call. This CDR3 comprises 14 residues. The germline CDR1 and CDR2 sequences are ENHRY and SYGVKD. Trimming took 0 bases from V and 9 from J, leaving 12 bases between them. The CDR3 sequence is CAISESTARSEQFF. CDR3 nucleotides: TGTGCCATCAGTGAGTCGACTGCCAGGTCTGAGCAGTTCTTC.

In this sample, this clonotype turned up many times. The chain is built from TRBV7-2 and TRBJ2-5, with 9 bases matching TRBD2. Losses at the gene ends were 6 bases for V and 5 bases for J; bases not matched to a gene: 4. The CDR3 runs to 13 residues. The V gene's germline CDR1 is SGHTA and CDR2 FQGNSA. CDR3: CASRVSGSETQYF. CDR3 nucleotides: TGTGCCAGCAGGGTTAGCGGGAGTGAGACCCAGTACTTC.

There are a few counts of this clonotype. The genes are TRBV5-1 and TRBJ2-1; 11 bases agree with TRBD1. V gave up 0 bases and J gave up 9 bases; unmatched junction bases: 8. The CDR3 loop spans 16 amino acids. The V gene's germline CDR1 is SGHRS and CDR2 YFSETQ. CDR3 DNA: TGCGCCAGCAGCTTGGTCCGGGACAGGGGGTTTGGTGAGCAGTTCTTC. It is translated as CASSLVRDRGFGEQFF. Based on the CDR3 plus reference TRBV5-1 and TRBJ2-1, the full variable domain is KAGVTQTPRYLIKTRGQQVTLSCSPISGHRSVSWYQQTPGQGLQFLFEYFSETQRNKGNFPGRFSGRQFSNSRSEMNVSTLELGDSALYLCASSLVRDRGFGEQFFGPGTRLTVL.

This clonotype has only a few counts. DNA for the CDR3: TGTGCCAGTAGCAGACAGGGTACTAACTATGGCTACACCTTC. Protein sequence: CASSRQGTNYGYTF. This chain joins TRBV19 and TRBJ1-2, with 7 bases fitting TRBD1. The ends lost 6 bases at V and 0 bases at J; junction bases unmatched: 4. The CDR3 is 14 residues long. CDR1 LNHDA and CDR2 SQIVND come from the germline V gene (reference sequence).

This clonotype was seen only a few times. V usage is TRBV24-1 and J usage is TRBJ2-5; D not resolved. Germline CDR1 KGHDR, CDR2 SFDVKD. The germline V and J ends were trimmed by 8 bases and 7 bases, with 10 bases remaining between them. This CDR3 contains 11 residues. The CDR3 loop reads CATNHLWTQYF. The CDR3 DNA is TGTGCCACCAACCACCTTTGGACCCAGTACTTC.